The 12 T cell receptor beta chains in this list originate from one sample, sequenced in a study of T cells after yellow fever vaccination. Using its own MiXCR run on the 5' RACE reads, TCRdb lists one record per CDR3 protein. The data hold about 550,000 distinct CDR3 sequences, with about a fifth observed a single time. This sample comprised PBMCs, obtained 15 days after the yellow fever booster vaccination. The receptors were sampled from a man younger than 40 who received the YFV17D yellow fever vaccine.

The CDR3 DNA follows: TGTGCCAGCAGCTTAGCCAGCGGGAGTTTCAATGAGCAGTTCTTC. It translates to CASSLASGSFNEQFF. The chain recombines TRBV7-2 with TRBJ2-1, with TRBD2 matching 8 bases. Germline assignment: CDR1 SGHTA and CDR2 FQGNSA. This CDR3 is built from 15 residues. V lost 0 bases to trimming and J lost 6 bases; unmatched junction nucleotides: 4.

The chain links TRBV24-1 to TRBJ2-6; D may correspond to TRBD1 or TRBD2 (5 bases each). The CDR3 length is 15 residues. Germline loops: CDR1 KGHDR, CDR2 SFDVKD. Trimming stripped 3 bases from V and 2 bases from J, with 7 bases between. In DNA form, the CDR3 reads TGTGCCACCAGTGATGGGGGAGCTGGGGCCAACGTCCTGACTTTC. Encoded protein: CATSDGGAGANVLTF.

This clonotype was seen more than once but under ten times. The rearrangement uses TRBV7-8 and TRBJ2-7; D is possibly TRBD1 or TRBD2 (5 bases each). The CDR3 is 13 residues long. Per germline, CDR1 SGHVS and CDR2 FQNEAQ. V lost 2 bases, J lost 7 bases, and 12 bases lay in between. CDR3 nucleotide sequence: TGTGCCAGCAGCTTATCCCGGGGCGGAGAGCAGTACTTC. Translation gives CASSLSRGGEQYF.

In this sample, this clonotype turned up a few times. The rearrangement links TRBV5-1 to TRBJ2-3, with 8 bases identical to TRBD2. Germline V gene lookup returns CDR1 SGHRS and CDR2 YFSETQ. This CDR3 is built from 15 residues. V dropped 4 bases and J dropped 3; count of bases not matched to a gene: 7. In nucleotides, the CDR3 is TGCGCCAGCAGCCAACTAGCGGTGGGAACAGATACGCAGTATTTT. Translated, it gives CASSQLAVGTDTQYF. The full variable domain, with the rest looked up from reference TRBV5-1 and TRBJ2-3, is KAGVTQTPRYLIKTRGQQVTLSCSPISGHRSVSWYQQTPGQGLQFLFEYFSETQRNKGNFPGRFSGRQFSNSRSEMNVSTLELGDSALYLCASSQLAVGTDTQYFGPGTRLTVL.

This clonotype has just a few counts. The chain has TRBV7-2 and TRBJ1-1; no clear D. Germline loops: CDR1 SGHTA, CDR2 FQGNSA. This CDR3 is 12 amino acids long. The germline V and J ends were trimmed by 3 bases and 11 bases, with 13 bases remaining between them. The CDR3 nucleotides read TGTGCCAGCAGCTTTCCAGCTACCCCGGCTTTCTTT. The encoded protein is CASSFPATPAFF.

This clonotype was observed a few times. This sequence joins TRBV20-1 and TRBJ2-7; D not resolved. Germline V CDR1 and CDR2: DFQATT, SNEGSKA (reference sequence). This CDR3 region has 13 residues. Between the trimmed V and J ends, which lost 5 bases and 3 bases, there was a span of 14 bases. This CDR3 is CSALRVLGYEQYF. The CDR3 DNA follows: TGCAGTGCTTTAAGGGTCCTAGGCTACGAGCAGTACTTC.

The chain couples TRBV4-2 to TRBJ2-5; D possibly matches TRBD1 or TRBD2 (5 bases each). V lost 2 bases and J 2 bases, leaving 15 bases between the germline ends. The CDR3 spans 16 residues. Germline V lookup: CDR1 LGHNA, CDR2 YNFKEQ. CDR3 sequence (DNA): TGTGCCAGCAGCCAATCCCCAGGGAGTTTTCAAGAGACCCAGTACTTC. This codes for CASSQSPGSFQETQYF.

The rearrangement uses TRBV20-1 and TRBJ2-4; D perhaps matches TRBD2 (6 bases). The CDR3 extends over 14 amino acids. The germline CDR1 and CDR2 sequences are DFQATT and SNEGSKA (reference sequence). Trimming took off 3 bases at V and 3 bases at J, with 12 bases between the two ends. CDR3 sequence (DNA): TGCAGTGCTAGTAGGAGGGCCGTCAAAAACATTCAGTACTTC. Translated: CSASRRAVKNIQYF.

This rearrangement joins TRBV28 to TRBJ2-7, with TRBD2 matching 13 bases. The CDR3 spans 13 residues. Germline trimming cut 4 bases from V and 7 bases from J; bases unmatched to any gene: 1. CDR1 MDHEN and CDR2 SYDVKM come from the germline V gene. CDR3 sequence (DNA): TGTGCCAGCAGTTGGACTAGCGGGAGTGAGCAGTACTTC. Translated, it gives CASSWTSGSEQYF.

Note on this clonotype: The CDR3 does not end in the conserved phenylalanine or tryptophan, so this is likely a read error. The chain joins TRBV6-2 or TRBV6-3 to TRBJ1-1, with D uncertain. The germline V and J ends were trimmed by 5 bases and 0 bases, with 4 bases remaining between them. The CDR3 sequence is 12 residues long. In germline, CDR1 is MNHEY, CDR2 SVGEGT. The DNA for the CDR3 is TGTGCCAGCAGTCTCCTGAACACTGAAGCTTTCCTT. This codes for CASSLLNTEAFL.

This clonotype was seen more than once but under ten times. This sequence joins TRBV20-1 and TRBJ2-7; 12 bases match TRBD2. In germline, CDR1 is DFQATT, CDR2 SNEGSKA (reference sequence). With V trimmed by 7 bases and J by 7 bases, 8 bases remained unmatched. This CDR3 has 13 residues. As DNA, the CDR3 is TGCAGTGGACTAGCGGGAGCGATGGGGGAGCAGTACTTC. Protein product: CSGLAGAMGEQYF.

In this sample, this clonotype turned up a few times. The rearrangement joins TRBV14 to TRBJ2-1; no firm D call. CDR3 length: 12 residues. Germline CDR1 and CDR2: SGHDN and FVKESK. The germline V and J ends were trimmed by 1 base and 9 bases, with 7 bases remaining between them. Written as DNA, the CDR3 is TGTGCCAGCAGCCAAGTCGTCGGTGAGCAGTTCTTC. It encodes CASSQVVGEQFF. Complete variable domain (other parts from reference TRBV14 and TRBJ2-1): EAGVTQFPSHSVIEKGQTVTLRCDPISGHDNLYWYRRVMGKEIKFLLHFVKESKQDESGMPNNRFLAERTGGTYSTLKVQPAELEDSGVYFCASSQVVGEQFFGPGTRLTVL.